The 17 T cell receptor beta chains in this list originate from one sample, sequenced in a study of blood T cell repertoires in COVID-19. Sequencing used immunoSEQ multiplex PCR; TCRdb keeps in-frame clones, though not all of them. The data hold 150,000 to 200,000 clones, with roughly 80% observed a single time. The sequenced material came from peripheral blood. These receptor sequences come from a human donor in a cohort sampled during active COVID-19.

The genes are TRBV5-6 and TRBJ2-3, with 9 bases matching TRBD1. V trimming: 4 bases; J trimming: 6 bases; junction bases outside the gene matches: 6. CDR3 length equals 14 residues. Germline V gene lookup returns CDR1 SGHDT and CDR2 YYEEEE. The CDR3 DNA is TGTGCCAGCAGCCTCGGACAGGGGATGGATACGCAGTATTTT. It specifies CASSLGQGMDTQYF.

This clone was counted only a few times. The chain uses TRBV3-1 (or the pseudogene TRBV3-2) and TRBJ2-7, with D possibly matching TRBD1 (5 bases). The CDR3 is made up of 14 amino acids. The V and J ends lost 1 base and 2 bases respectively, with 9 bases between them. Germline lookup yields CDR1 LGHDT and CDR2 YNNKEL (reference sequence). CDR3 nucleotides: TGTGCCAGCAGCCAAGGTGCAGGGACCTACGAGCAGTACTTC. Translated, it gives CASSQGAGTYEQYF.

This CDR3 is CASSPQGTTEAFF. CDR3 sequence (DNA): TGTGCCAGCAGCCCACAGGGGACCACTGAAGCTTTCTTT. The chain has TRBV27 and TRBJ1-1; TRBD1 matches 7 bases. With 6 bases clipped from V and 4 bases from J, the junction kept 5 bases outside the gene matches. This CDR3 contains 13 residues. Germline assignment: CDR1 MNHEY and CDR2 SMNVEV (reference sequence).

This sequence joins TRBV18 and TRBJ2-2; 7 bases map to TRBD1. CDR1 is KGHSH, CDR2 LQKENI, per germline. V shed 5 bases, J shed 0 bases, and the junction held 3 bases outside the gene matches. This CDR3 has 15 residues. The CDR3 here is CASSSGQSNTGELFF. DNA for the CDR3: TGTGCCAGCTCATCGGGACAGTCGAACACCGGGGAGCTGTTTTTT.

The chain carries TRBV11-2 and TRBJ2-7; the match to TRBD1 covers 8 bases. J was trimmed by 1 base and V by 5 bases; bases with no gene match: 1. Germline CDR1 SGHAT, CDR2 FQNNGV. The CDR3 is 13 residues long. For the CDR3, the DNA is TGTGCCAGCAGCGGGACAGGTTCCTACGAGCAGTACTTC. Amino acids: CASSGTGSYEQYF.

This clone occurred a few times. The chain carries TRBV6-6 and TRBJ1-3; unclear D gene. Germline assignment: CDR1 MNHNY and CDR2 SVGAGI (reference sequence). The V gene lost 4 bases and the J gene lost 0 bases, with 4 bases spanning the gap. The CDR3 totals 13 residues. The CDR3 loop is CASSSVSGNTIYF. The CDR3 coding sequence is TGTGCCAGCAGTTCAGTCTCTGGAAACACCATATATTTT.

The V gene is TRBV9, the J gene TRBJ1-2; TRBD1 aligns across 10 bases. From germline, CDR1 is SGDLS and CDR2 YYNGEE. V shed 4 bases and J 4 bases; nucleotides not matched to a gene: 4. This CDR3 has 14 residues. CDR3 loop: CASSPRTGGYGYTF. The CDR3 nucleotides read TGTGCCAGCAGCCCGAGGACAGGGGGCTATGGCTACACCTTC.

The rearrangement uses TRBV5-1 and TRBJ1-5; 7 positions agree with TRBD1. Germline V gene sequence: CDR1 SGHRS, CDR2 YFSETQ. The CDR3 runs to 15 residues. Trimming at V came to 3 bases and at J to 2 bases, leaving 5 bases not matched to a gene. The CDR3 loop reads CASSYRGRGNQPQHF. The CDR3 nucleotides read TGCGCCAGCAGCTACAGGGGAAGGGGCAATCAGCCCCAGCATTTT.

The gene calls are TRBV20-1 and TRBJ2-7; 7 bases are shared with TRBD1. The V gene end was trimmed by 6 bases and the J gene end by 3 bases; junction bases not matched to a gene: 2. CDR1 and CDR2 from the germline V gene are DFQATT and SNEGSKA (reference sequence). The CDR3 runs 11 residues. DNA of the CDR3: TGCAGTGCCGGGACAGACTACGAGCAGTACTTC. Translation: CSAGTDYEQYF.

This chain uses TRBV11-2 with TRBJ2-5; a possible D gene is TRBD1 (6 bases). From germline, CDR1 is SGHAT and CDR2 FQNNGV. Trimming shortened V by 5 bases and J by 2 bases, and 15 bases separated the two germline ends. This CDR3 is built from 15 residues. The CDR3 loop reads CASSRGGQTQETQYF. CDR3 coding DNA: TGTGCCAGCAGCCGAGGTGGACAGACGCAAGAGACCCAGTACTTC. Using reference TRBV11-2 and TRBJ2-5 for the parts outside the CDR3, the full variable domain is EAGVAQSPRYKIIEKRQSVAFWCNPISGHATLYWYQQILGQGPKLLIQFQNNGVVDDSQLPKDRFSAERLKGVDSTLKIQPAKLEDSAVYLCASSRGGQTQETQYFGPGTRLLVL.

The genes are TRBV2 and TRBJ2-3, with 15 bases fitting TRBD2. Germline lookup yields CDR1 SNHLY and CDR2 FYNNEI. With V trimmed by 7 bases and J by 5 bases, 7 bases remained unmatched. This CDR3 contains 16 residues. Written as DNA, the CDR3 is TGTGCCAGCACCCAAGGACTAGCGGGGGGGCAAGATACGCAGTATTTT. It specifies CASTQGLAGGQDTQYF.

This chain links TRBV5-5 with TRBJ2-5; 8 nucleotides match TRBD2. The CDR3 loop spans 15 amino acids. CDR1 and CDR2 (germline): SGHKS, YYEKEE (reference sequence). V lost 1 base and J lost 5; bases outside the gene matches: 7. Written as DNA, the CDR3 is TGTGCCAGCAGCTTGACGACGGGGGGGCCCGAGACCCAGTACTTC. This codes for CASSLTTGGPETQYF.

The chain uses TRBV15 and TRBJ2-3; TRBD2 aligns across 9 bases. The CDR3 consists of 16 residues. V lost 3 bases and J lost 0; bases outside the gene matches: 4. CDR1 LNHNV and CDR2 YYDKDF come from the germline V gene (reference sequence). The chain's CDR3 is CATSRISGGSTDTQYF. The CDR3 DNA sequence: TGTGCCACCAGCAGGATTAGCGGGGGAAGCACAGATACGCAGTATTTT.

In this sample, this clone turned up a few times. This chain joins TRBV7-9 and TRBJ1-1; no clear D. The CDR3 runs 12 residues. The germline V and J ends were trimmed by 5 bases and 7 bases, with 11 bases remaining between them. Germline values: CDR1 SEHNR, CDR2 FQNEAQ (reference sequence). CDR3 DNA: TGTGCCAGCAGCCAGCGGTTCGTTGAAGCTTTCTTT. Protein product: CASSQRFVEAFF.

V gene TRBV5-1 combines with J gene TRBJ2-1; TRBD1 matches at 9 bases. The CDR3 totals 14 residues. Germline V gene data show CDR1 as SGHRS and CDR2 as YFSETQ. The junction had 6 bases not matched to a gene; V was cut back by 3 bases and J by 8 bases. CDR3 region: CASSWDRVGDEQFF. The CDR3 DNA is TGCGCCAGCAGCTGGGACAGGGTGGGCGATGAGCAGTTCTTC.

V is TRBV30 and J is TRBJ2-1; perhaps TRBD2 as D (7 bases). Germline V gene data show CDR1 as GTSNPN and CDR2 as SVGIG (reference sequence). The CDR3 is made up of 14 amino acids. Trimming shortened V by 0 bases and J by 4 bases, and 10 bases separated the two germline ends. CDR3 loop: CAWSVGGGYNEQFF. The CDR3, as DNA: TGTGCCTGGAGTGTAGGGGGGGGGTACAATGAGCAGTTCTTC.

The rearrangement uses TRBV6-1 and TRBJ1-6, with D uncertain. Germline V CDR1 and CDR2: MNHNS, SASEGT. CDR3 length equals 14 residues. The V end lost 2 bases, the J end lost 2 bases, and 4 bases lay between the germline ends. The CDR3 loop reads CASSEQTYNSPLHF. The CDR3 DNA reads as TGTGCCAGCAGTGAACAGACCTATAATTCACCCCTCCACTTT.